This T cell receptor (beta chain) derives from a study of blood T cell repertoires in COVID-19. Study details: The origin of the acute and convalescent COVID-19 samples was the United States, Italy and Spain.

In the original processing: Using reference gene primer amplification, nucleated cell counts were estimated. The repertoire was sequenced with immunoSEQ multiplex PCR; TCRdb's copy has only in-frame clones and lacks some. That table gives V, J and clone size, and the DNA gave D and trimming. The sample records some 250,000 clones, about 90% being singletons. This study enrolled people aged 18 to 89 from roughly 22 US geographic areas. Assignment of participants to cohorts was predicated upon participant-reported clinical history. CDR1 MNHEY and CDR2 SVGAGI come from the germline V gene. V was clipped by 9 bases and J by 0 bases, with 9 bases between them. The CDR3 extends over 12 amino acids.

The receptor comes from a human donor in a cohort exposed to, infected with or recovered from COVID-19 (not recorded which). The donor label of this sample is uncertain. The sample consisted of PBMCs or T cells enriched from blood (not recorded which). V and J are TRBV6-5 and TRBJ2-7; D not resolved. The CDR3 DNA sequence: TGTGCCAGTCGATTGGCCTCCTACGAGCAGTACTTC. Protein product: CASRLASYEQYF.